The present T cell receptor (beta chain) was sequenced within a study of T cells in Graves' hyperthyroidism and ophthalmopathy. Points from the study as a whole: Blood samples included most of the expanded thyroid clonotypes exceeding 0.001.

Amplification of TCR beta CDR3 regions used RNA as the template. First-round RT-PCR with HTBI primers amplified the TCR CDR3 region. TCRdb re-derived calls from the multiplex PCR reads in MiXCR, one entry per CDR3 protein. The sample records about 270,000 distinct CDR3 sequences, roughly 15% being singletons. This clonotype appeared many times. Its specificity is unknown. The sample, blood from the first hyperthyroidism diagnosis, precedes any ophthalmopathy symptoms. The germline V gene has CDR1 DFQATT and CDR2 SNEGSKA (reference sequence). Trimming removed 5 bases from V and 3 bases from J, with 28 bases in between. The length of the CDR3 is 18 residues.

The chain couples TRBV20-1 to TRBJ1-1, with D hard to call. This TCR was sampled from a woman in her fifties or sixties with Graves' hyperthyroidism that later progressed to Graves' ophthalmopathy. Material: blood. In DNA, the CDR3 is TGCAGTGCTGCGTCCCCCTCACCCCCCCGGGGAAAGGACACTGAAGCTTTCTTT. Its translation is CSAASPSPPRGKDTEAFF.